This TCR beta chain appears in the sequencing data of a study of molecular identifiers for immune sequencing clone quantification. Study information: Replicate experiments divided RNA from around 20,000 or 100,000 naive CD8 cells into five parts and sequenced four.

The study, taken as a whole, reports: Jurkat TCR RNA spiked in from one cell (amid over 850,000 naive cells) was reportedly detectable.

With regard to this clonotype: As yet, its antigen is unknown.

Each library that profiled naive CD8 cells came from roughly 20,000 to 1,000,000 sorted cells with 10%, 30% or 50% RNA. Isolation of naive CD8 T cells was achieved by sorting on a CD8+CD4-CCR7+CD45RA+ phenotype. The CDR3 runs to 20 residues. The V gene lost 0 bases and the J gene lost 6 bases, with 27 bases spanning the gap. CDR1 MGHRA and CDR2 YSYEKL come from the germline V gene. Using its own MiXCR run on the PCR reads, TCRdb lists one record per CDR3 protein. The sample gives approximately 550,000 distinct CDR3 sequences, roughly 25% of which show up once; roughly 0.79% is in the top ten. The chain links TRBV4-1 to TRBJ1-5, with a weak D call TRBD1 (5 bases). What was sequenced was naive CD8+ T cells from blood, with Jurkat cell RNA spiked in. Described subset: FACS-sorted CD8+CD4-CCR7+CD45RA+ naive T cells. The TCR was taken from a human donor in good health. Some libraries in this study had Jurkat cell RNA spiked in. CDR3: CASSQDLFPGPVGDSQPQHF. In DNA form, the CDR3 reads TGCGCCAGCAGCCAAGATCTGTTTCCAGGGCCGGTCGGAGATTCTCAGCCCCAGCATTTT.